These 23 T cell receptor beta chains share one sample of origin, sequenced in a study of T-cell memory formation after mild COVID-19. TCRdb passed the 5' RACE reads through MiXCR, listing each CDR3 protein once. This table holds 400,000 to 550,000 distinct CDR3 sequences, more than 20% found once. Sequencing used PBMCs or a T cell subset sorted from them (not recorded which). These receptors were taken from an adult woman who had mild COVID-19 (a few samples of this study predate the infection). Cell type and time point are not known.

This clonotype was counted a few times. The gene calls are TRBV18 and TRBJ1-4; 7 positions match TRBD1. CDR3 size: 15 residues. The V segment lost 2 bases and the J segment 7 bases; nucleotides outside the gene matches: 7. The germline V gene has CDR1 KGHSH and CDR2 LQKENI. The CDR3 is CASSPLTGTAEKLFF. The CDR3 bases are TGTGCCAGCTCACCATTGACAGGGACGGCTGAAAAACTGTTTTTT.

The chain has TRBV18 and TRBJ2-3, with D tentatively TRBD1 (5 bases). The CDR3 runs 15 residues. Germline CDR1 reads KGHSH; CDR2 reads LQKENI. Trimming stripped 3 bases from V and 4 bases from J, with 14 bases between. The CDR3: CASSPEQGRADTQYF. The CDR3 nucleotides are TGTGCCAGCTCACCGGAGCAGGGCCGTGCAGATACGCAGTATTTT. The whole variable domain, filled in from reference TRBV18 and TRBJ2-3, reads NAGVMQNPRHLVRRRGQEARLRCSPMKGHSHVYWYRQLPEEGLKFMVYLQKENIIDESGMPKERFSAEFPKEGPSILRIQQVVRGDSAAYFCASSPEQGRADTQYFGPGTRLTVL.

This clonotype was seen more than once but under ten times. The rearrangement uses TRBV4-1 and TRBJ2-5; a possible D gene is TRBD2 (5 bases). The CDR3 runs 16 residues. V lost 3 bases, J lost 5 bases, and 19 bases lay in between. Germline CDR1 and CDR2: MGHRA and YSYEKL. The CDR3 loop reads CASSQTTASEEETQYF. CDR3 nucleotides: TGCGCCAGCAGCCAGACAACCGCCTCGGAGGAGGAGACCCAGTACTTC.

The chain is built from TRBV4-3 and TRBJ1-2; D call uncertain. The CDR3 is made up of 14 amino acids. The V end lost 1 base, the J end lost 5 bases, and 11 bases lay between the germline ends. CDR1 is LGHNA, CDR2 YSLEER, per germline. For the CDR3, the DNA is TGCGCCAGCAGCCAAGTGGGTGGGGAATATGGCTACACCTTC. It codes for CASSQVGGEYGYTF.

This clonotype appeared a few times. V is TRBV7-3 and J is TRBJ1-1; 8 bases map to TRBD1. The V gene's germline CDR1 is SGHTA and CDR2 FQGTGA. Trimming removed 2 bases from V and 0 bases from J; junction bases left unmatched: 5. The length of the CDR3 is 16 residues. CDR3: CASSLQGAGMNTEAFF. The CDR3 DNA reads as TGTGCCAGCAGCTTACAGGGGGCCGGGATGAACACTGAAGCTTTCTTT.

This clonotype has more than one count but fewer than ten. The rearrangement uses TRBV29-1 and TRBJ2-2; D is perhaps TRBD1 or TRBD2 (6 bases each). The CDR3 contains 15 residues. Deletions cut 4 bases from V and 4 bases from J, with 16 bases between. CDR1 and CDR2 from the germline V gene are SQVTM and ANQGSEA. The CDR3 DNA is TGCAGCGTTGGACTGGGGGGCTCGATCACCGGGGAGCTGTTTTTT. This encodes CSVGLGGSITGELFF.

The chain joins TRBV5-5 to TRBJ2-5; 11 nucleotides align to TRBD2. V lost 1 base, J lost 3 bases, and 11 bases stayed unmatched. CDR1 is SGHKS and CDR2 is YYEKEE in the germline V gene (reference sequence). CDR3 length equals 18 residues. This CDR3 reads CASSLSLHSGGAKETQYF. In DNA, the CDR3 is TGTGCCAGCAGCTTGTCCCTTCATAGCGGGGGGGCCAAAGAGACCCAGTACTTC.

In this sample, this clonotype turned up a few times. This rearrangement joins TRBV5-6 to TRBJ1-1; no clear D. This CDR3 is 14 amino acids long. The V gene's germline CDR1 is SGHDT and CDR2 YYEEEE. Deletions cut 2 bases from V and 1 base from J, with 9 bases between. The CDR3 DNA sequence: TGTGCCAGCAGCTTACGGCGGTCGAACACTGAAGCTTTCTTT. Its protein product is CASSLRRSNTEAFF.

V and J are TRBV7-6 and TRBJ2-3, with D unresolved. V shed 2 bases and J shed 6 bases, with 12 bases lying between them. Germline CDR1 and CDR2: SGHVS and FNYEAQ. The CDR3 covers 14 residues. The CDR3 DNA is TGTGCCAGCAGCTTAAGGTCGGCTACTGATACGCAGTATTTT. This sequence encodes CASSLRSATDTQYF. Full variable domain (outside the CDR3, taken from reference TRBV7-6 and TRBJ2-3): GAGVSQSPRYKVTKRGQDVALRCDPISGHVSLYWYRQALGQGPEFLTYFNYEAQQDKSGLPNDRFSAERPEGSISTLTIQRTEQRDSAMYRCASSLRSATDTQYFGPGTRLTVL.

This clonotype came up many times. The chain combines TRBV9 with TRBJ2-5, with D unclear. The CDR3 runs to 12 residues. CDR1 and CDR2 from the germline V gene are SGDLS and YYNGEE. V lost 7 bases to trimming and J lost 1 base, with 8 bases between them. DNA of the CDR3: TGTGCCAGCGGAAGTGGCCAAGAGACCCAGTACTTC. It codes for CASGSGQETQYF.

The chain carries TRBV9 and TRBJ2-7; tentatively, D is TRBD1 (5 bases). This CDR3 spans 14 amino acids. Trimming shortened V by 1 base and J by 2 bases, and 10 bases separated the two germline ends. Germline assignment: CDR1 SGDLS and CDR2 YYNGEE. The CDR3 DNA reads as TGTGCCAGCAGCGTATCGGCAGGGCCCTACGAGCAGTACTTC. It encodes CASSVSAGPYEQYF.

The rearrangement links TRBV5-1 to TRBJ1-1; tentatively, D is TRBD1 (6 bases). Trimming took 0 bases from V and 7 from J, leaving 13 bases between them. This CDR3 region has 14 residues. Germline assignment: CDR1 SGHRS and CDR2 YFSETQ. CDR3 nucleotide sequence: TGCGCCAGCAGCTTGGTAGGGGGACGAGTTGAAGCTTTCTTT. Encoded protein: CASSLVGGRVEAFF.

There are a few counts of this clonotype. The J gene is TRBJ1-5, the V gene TRBV20-1; tentative D call: TRBD1 (5 bases). Trimming shortened V by 3 bases and J by 5 bases, and 14 bases separated the two germline ends. CDR1 is DFQATT and CDR2 is SNEGSKA in the germline V gene (reference sequence). The CDR3 contains 14 residues. The CDR3 region is CSASPMGRDQPQHF. The CDR3 nucleotides read TGCAGTGCTAGCCCCATGGGACGAGATCAGCCCCAGCATTTT.

This clonotype was recorded a few times. The chain combines TRBV29-1 with TRBJ1-2, with D possibly TRBD1 on 5 matching bases. V was trimmed by 8 bases and J by 3 bases, leaving 13 bases between them. The CDR3 is 12 residues long. Germline CDR1 SQVTM, CDR2 ANQGSEA. The CDR3 protein is CSCERGDYGYTF. The CDR3 DNA follows: TGCAGCTGTGAGAGGGGAGACTATGGCTACACCTTC.

This chain joins TRBV12-3 or TRBV12-4 and TRBJ2-1; D gene ambiguous. The germline V and J ends were trimmed by 5 bases and 10 bases, with 12 bases remaining between them. This CDR3 has 12 amino acids. CDR3 DNA sequence: TGTGCCAGCAGTGGCCCATCGGGCGAGCAGTTCTTC. Protein sequence: CASSGPSGEQFF.

The chain employs TRBV6-5 and TRBJ2-4; 9 bases map to TRBD2. V shed 8 bases and J 5 bases; nucleotides not matched to a gene: 10. The CDR3 spans 15 residues. Germline CDR1 is MNHEY and CDR2 is SVGAGI. This CDR3 is CASHDSGRSENIQYF. CDR3 nucleotide sequence: TGTGCCAGCCATGATAGCGGGAGATCGGAAAACATTCAGTACTTC.

This chain uses TRBV20-1 with TRBJ1-1, with D possibly being TRBD1 (5 bases). Germline V gene lookup returns CDR1 DFQATT and CDR2 SNEGSKA (reference sequence). With 6 bases removed from V and 1 base from J, the gap between germline ends came to 9 bases. This CDR3 is built from 12 residues. CDR3 in DNA: TGCAGTGCCCAGGGAGGGAACACTGAAGCTTTCTTT. Translation gives CSAQGGNTEAFF.

The chain joins TRBV18 to TRBJ2-5, with no clear D. The CDR3 extends over 15 amino acids. Germline loops: CDR1 KGHSH, CDR2 LQKENI. The V end lost 4 bases, the J end lost 2 bases, and 14 bases lay between the germline ends. The CDR3 nucleotides read TGTGCCAGCTCACAGAACAGTGGATATCAAGAGACCCAGTACTTC. The encoded protein is CASSQNSGYQETQYF. Using reference TRBV18 and TRBJ2-5 for the parts outside the CDR3, the full variable domain is NAGVMQNPRHLVRRRGQEARLRCSPMKGHSHVYWYRQLPEEGLKFMVYLQKENIIDESGMPKERFSAEFPKEGPSILRIQQVVRGDSAAYFCASSQNSGYQETQYFGPGTRLLVL.

There are a few counts of this clonotype. The chain combines TRBV12-3 or TRBV12-4 with TRBJ2-3; 10 bases fit TRBD2. The CDR3 is made up of 14 amino acids. V trimming: 6 bases; J trimming: 2 bases; junction bases outside the gene matches: 2. CDR3 coding DNA: TGTGCCAGCAGACTAGCGGGGAACACAGATACGCAGTATTTT. Amino acids: CASRLAGNTDTQYF.

This clonotype was picked up a small number of times. DNA for the CDR3: TGCAGTGCTTACGGGGTGACAGATACGCAGTATTTT. It yields the protein CSAYGVTDTQYF. The chain links TRBV20-1 to TRBJ2-3; possibly TRBD2 for D (5 bases). The CDR3 runs 12 residues. V was shortened by 5 bases and J by 3 bases, with 9 bases between the two germline ends. Looked up from germline, CDR1 is DFQATT and CDR2 is SNEGSKA (reference sequence).

This clonotype was detected many times. At one end, the junction sequence differs from germline, possibly due to a read error. The chain recombines TRBV4-3 with TRBJ2-3, with 11 bases fitting TRBD1. Germline V gene data show CDR1 as LGHNA and CDR2 as YSLEER. The CDR3 loop spans 15 amino acids. As DNA, the CDR3 is TGTGCCAGCAGCCAGGGACAGGGGGTAACAGATACGCAGTATTTT. Translated, it gives CASSQGQGVTDTQYF.

This clonotype was seen more than once but under ten times. The genes are TRBV4-1 and TRBJ1-3; a possible D gene is TRBD1 (5 bases). Deletions cut 2 bases from V and 2 bases from J, with 19 bases between. Per the germline V gene, CDR1 is MGHRA and CDR2 is YSYEKL. This CDR3 contains 18 residues. The CDR3 DNA reads as TGCGCCAGCAGCCAACACCTCACCGGGGCTTTTACTGGAAACACCATATATTTT. Its translation is CASSQHLTGAFTGNTIYF.

This clonotype appeared a few times. The chain has TRBV29-1 and TRBJ2-1; no definite D call. Trimming shortened V by 6 bases and J by 5 bases, and 8 bases separated the two germline ends. Germline V gene lookup returns CDR1 SQVTM and CDR2 ANQGSEA. The CDR3 has 11 residues. CDR3 nucleotides: TGCAGCGTAAATGGGAACAATGAGCAGTTCTTC. As protein: CSVNGNNEQFF.